These 21 T cell receptor beta chains were sequenced from one sample in a study of blood T cell repertoires in COVID-19. The data were produced by immunoSEQ multiplex PCR, yet TCRdb's version contains in-frame clones alone and is incomplete. The table shows fewer than 150,000 clones, with under 90% occurring only once. Sequences were obtained from peripheral blood. These receptors were obtained from a human donor in a cohort sampled during active COVID-19.

This chain links TRBV9 with TRBJ1-1; D remains ambiguous. This CDR3 has 15 amino acids. Trimming removed 4 bases from V and 0 bases from J, with 13 bases in between. From germline, CDR1 is SGDLS and CDR2 YYNGEE. The DNA for the CDR3 is TGTGCCAGCAGCCCCCTTGAAAGAGTGAACACTGAAGCTTTCTTT. Translating it yields CASSPLERVNTEAFF.

The chain is built from TRBV19 and TRBJ2-2, with D possibly being TRBD1 (6 bases). In germline, CDR1 is LNHDA, CDR2 SQIVND (reference sequence). Deletions cut 4 bases from V and 1 base from J, with 13 bases between. CDR3 length equals 16 residues. For the CDR3, the DNA is TGTGCCAGTAGTAAATACGGGACACAGAACACCGGGGAGCTGTTTTTT. This gives the protein CASSKYGTQNTGELFF.

The gene calls are TRBV3-1 (or the pseudogene TRBV3-2) and TRBJ2-7; D may be TRBD1 (6 bases). CDR1 LGHDT and CDR2 YNNKEL come from the germline V gene (reference sequence). V lost 1 base, J lost 7 bases, and 11 bases lay in between. This CDR3 contains 13 residues. In nucleotides, the CDR3 is TGTGCCAGCAGCCAAGGGGGGCTCGGGGAGCAGTACTTC. Translating gives CASSQGGLGEQYF.

The V gene is TRBV11-3, the J gene TRBJ2-7, with D tentatively TRBD2 (7 bases). Per germline, CDR1 SGHNT and CDR2 YENEEA. The CDR3 has 15 residues. Trimming left V 1 base short and J 3 bases short, with 13 bases between. The CDR3 sequence is CASSLAGGTDYEQYF. The CDR3 DNA reads TGTGCCAGCAGCTTAGCGGGGGGCACAGACTACGAGCAGTACTTC. The full variable domain, completed using reference TRBV11-3 and TRBJ2-7, is EAGVVQSPRYKIIEKKQPVAFWCNPISGHNTLYWYLQNLGQGPELLIRYENEEAVDDSQLPKDRFSAERLKGVDSTLKIQPAELGDSAVYLCASSLAGGTDYEQYFGPGTRLTVT.

This clone was counted a single time. The J gene is TRBJ1-5, the V gene TRBV5-6; D remains unclear. Per germline, CDR1 SGHDT and CDR2 YYEEEE. This CDR3 is built from 14 residues. V was trimmed by 3 bases and J by 4 bases, leaving 11 bases between them. The CDR3 loop is CASSSLATNQPQHF. The CDR3 coding sequence is TGTGCCAGCAGCTCCCTAGCGACAAATCAGCCCCAGCATTTT.

The V and J genes are TRBV4-1 and TRBJ1-4, with D maybe TRBD1 (6 bases). V lost 3 bases and J lost 0, with 11 bases in between. This CDR3 is built from 16 residues. The germline CDR1 and CDR2 sequences are MGHRA and YSYEKL. Written as DNA, the CDR3 is TGCGCCAGCAGCCAGCGGCCAGGGGCAACTAATGAAAAACTGTTTTTT. This sequence encodes CASSQRPGATNEKLFF.

The chain is built from TRBV5-6 and TRBJ2-7; a weak D match, TRBD2 (5 bases). Germline CDR1 reads SGHDT; CDR2 reads YYEEEE. V gave up 2 bases and J gave up 2 bases, with 11 bases separating them. The CDR3 extends over 14 amino acids. CDR3 residues: CASSFRGLAYEQYF. The CDR3 DNA is TGTGCCAGCAGCTTCCGGGGTCTGGCCTACGAGCAGTACTTC.

The table lists this clone with a few counts. The chain links TRBV7-2 to TRBJ2-1; D is perhaps TRBD2 (5 bases). Germline V gene sequence: CDR1 SGHTA, CDR2 FQGNSA. The CDR3 contains 15 residues. Trimming removed 1 base from V and 7 bases from J, with 14 bases in between. The CDR3 DNA follows: TGTGCCAGCAGCTTAGGTGGTTCACGGAGGAATGAGCAGTTCTTC. This translates into CASSLGGSRRNEQFF.

This chain links TRBV18 with TRBJ1-3, with a tentative D call TRBD1 (6 bases). Germline V lookup: CDR1 KGHSH, CDR2 LQKENI. V was clipped by 3 bases and J by 2 bases, with 11 bases between them. CDR3 length: 15 amino acids. CDR3 sequence (DNA): TGTGCCAGCTCACCGGAGGGGGGGACTGGAAACACCATATATTTT. Encoded protein: CASSPEGGTGNTIYF.

The chain joins TRBV6-2 or TRBV6-3 to TRBJ2-7, with D tentatively TRBD1 (8 bases). The CDR3 spans 16 residues. The germline gives CDR1 MNHEY, CDR2 SVGEGT. Trimming cost V 0 bases and J 6 bases, with 18 bases left between them. The CDR3 here is CASSYSSGTGPSEQYF. The CDR3 DNA reads as TGTGCCAGCAGTTACTCGAGCGGGACAGGCCCCTCCGAGCAGTACTTC.

The rearrangement links TRBV6-6 to TRBJ2-7, with 9 positions matching TRBD1. Germline CDR1 reads MNHNY; CDR2 reads SVGAGI (reference sequence). The CDR3 has 15 residues. The V segment lost 6 bases and the J segment 4 bases; nucleotides outside the gene matches: 10. CDR3 protein: CASRRQQGAVYEQYF. In DNA, the CDR3 is TGTGCCAGCAGGCGTCAACAGGGGGCCGTATACGAGCAGTACTTC.

This sequence joins TRBV11-2 and TRBJ1-4, with a tentative D call TRBD1 (6 bases). There are 15 residues in the CDR3. Germline lookup yields CDR1 SGHAT and CDR2 FQNNGV. V lost 6 bases and J lost 0, with 11 bases in between. DNA for the CDR3: TGTGCCAGCAGTGACAGGTCCGCAACTAATGAAAAACTGTTTTTT. Translated: CASSDRSATNEKLFF. The whole variable domain, remainder taken from reference TRBV11-2 and TRBJ1-4, is EAGVAQSPRYKIIEKRQSVAFWCNPISGHATLYWYQQILGQGPKLLIQFQNNGVVDDSQLPKDRFSAERLKGVDSTLKIQPAKLEDSAVYLCASSDRSATNEKLFFGSGTQLSVL.

This clone was seen more than once but under ten times. This chain links TRBV4-3 with TRBJ1-1; no definite D call. Deletions cut 1 base from V and 1 base from J, with 10 bases between. CDR1 and CDR2 (germline): LGHNA, YSLEER. This CDR3 has 15 residues. CDR3 DNA: TGCGCCAGCAGCCAAGTCTCCCCAGGGAACACTGAAGCTTTCTTT. This gives the protein CASSQVSPGNTEAFF.

This chain links TRBV4-2 with TRBJ1-2; D remains unclear. V lost 7 bases, J lost 0 bases, and 18 bases lay in between. Germline V lookup: CDR1 LGHNA, CDR2 YNFKEQ. This CDR3 region has 16 residues. The CDR3 region has the DNA TGTGCCAGCAAGGAGTTCGCGGCAGAATCTAACTATGGCTACACCTTC. Translation gives CASKEFAAESNYGYTF.

The table lists this clone with a count of one. This sequence joins TRBV7-9 and TRBJ1-6; 10 bases align to TRBD1. Germline V gives CDR1 SEHNR, CDR2 FQNEAQ (reference sequence). There are 14 residues in the CDR3. V gave up 5 bases and J gave up 11 bases; unmatched junction bases: 6. The CDR3 nucleotides read TGTGCCAGCAGCCCGACAGGGGGCGGGACACCCCTCCACTTT. Translation gives CASSPTGGGTPLHF. Using reference TRBV7-9 and TRBJ1-6 for the parts outside the CDR3, the full variable domain is DTGVSQNPRHKITKRGQNVTFRCDPISEHNRLYWYRQTLGQGPEFLTYFQNEAQLEKSRLLSDRFSAERPKGSFSTLEIQRTEQGDSAMYLCASSPTGGGTPLHFGNGTRLTVT.

This chain links TRBV9 with TRBJ2-3, with 13 nucleotides matching TRBD2. This CDR3 has 16 residues. Losses at the gene ends were 3 bases for V and 2 bases for J; bases not matched to a gene: 3. CDR1 and CDR2 from the germline V gene are SGDLS and YYNGEE. In nucleotides, the CDR3 is TGTGCCAGCAGCGGGGGGACTAGCGGGGCCACAGATACGCAGTATTTT. It codes for CASSGGTSGATDTQYF.

This chain connects TRBV6-5 to TRBJ1-1; 9 nucleotides match TRBD1. V lost 7 bases to trimming and J lost 5 bases; unmatched junction nucleotides: 5. Germline-derived CDR1 and CDR2 are MNHEY and SVGAGI. The CDR3 extends over 13 amino acids. CDR3 sequence: CASIHRGRTEAFF. CDR3 coding DNA: TGTGCCAGCATCCACAGGGGGCGTACTGAAGCTTTCTTT.

This rearrangement joins TRBV7-8 to TRBJ2-3; D uncertain. V was shortened by 5 bases and J by 7 bases, with 10 bases between the two germline ends. The CDR3 totals 12 residues. The germline CDR1 and CDR2 sequences are SGHVS and FQNEAQ. The CDR3 loop reads CASSPATNTQYF. The CDR3 region has the DNA TGTGCCAGCAGCCCGGCCACTAATACGCAGTATTTT.

The chain combines TRBV3-1 (or the pseudogene TRBV3-2) with TRBJ2-2; 8 positions match TRBD1. With V trimmed by 0 bases and J by 3 bases, 6 bases remained unmatched. Germline lookup yields CDR1 LGHDT and CDR2 YNNKEL (reference sequence). The CDR3 runs to 17 residues. CDR3 protein: CASSQDTDRGDTGELFF. CDR3 in DNA: TGTGCCAGCAGCCAAGATACCGACAGGGGTGACACCGGGGAGCTGTTTTTT.

This clone has more than one count but fewer than ten. The rearrangement links TRBV7-2 to TRBJ1-6; tentatively, D is TRBD1 (5 bases). Germline CDR1 and CDR2: SGHTA and FQGNSA. V lost 0 bases, J lost 9 bases, and 12 bases lay in between. The CDR3 contains 15 residues. The CDR3 DNA sequence: TGTGCCAGCAGCTTAGCGGACAAATCTACTTCACCCCTCCACTTT. This translates into CASSLADKSTSPLHF. Complete variable domain (other parts from reference TRBV7-2 and TRBJ1-6): GAGVSQSPSNKVTEKGKDVELRCDPISGHTALYWYRQSLGQGLEFLIYFQGNSAPDKSGLPSDRFSAERTGGSVSTLTIQRTQQEDSAVYLCASSLADKSTSPLHFGNGTRLTVT.

The chain carries TRBV5-1 and TRBJ2-1, with 10 bases aligning to TRBD2. The V gene's germline CDR1 is SGHRS and CDR2 YFSETQ. With 4 bases clipped from V and 5 bases from J, the junction kept 6 bases outside the gene matches. The CDR3 is made up of 15 amino acids. The CDR3 reads CASSVSGGAHNEQFF. The DNA for the CDR3 is TGCGCCAGCAGCGTAAGCGGGGGGGCCCACAATGAGCAGTTCTTC.